This T cell receptor beta chain emerged from a study of T cell responses to AZD1222 COVID-19 vaccine. Data came from immunoSEQ multiplex PCR; TCRdb stores just in-frame clones and leaves some out. Among roughly 93,000 clones listed, about 86% were seen once. The sample consisted of peripheral blood, taken on day 0 of AZD1222 vaccination. This TCR was recovered from an adult in good health.

In nucleotides, the CDR3 is TGCAGCGTTGAAGTGAAGGGGGGGTACAATGAGCAGTTCTTC. It translates to CSVEVKGGYNEQFF. This sequence joins TRBV29-1 and TRBJ2-1; TRBD2 is a possible D gene (7 bases). Trimming left V 1 base short and J 4 bases short, with 11 bases between. CDR1 and CDR2 from the germline V gene are SQVTM and ANQGSEA. CDR3 length: 14 residues.